This T cell receptor beta chain is drawn from a study of patients and donors after allogeneic stem cell transplantation. TCRdb itself ran the RT-PCR reads through MiXCR, one entry per CDR3 protein. In the table there are 200,000 to 250,000 distinct CDR3 sequences, around two fifths of which are singletons. CDR1 is DFQATT and CDR2 is SNEGSKA in the germline V gene (reference sequence). V lost 6 bases and J lost 4; bases outside the gene matches: 10. The CDR3 extends over 16 amino acids. This clonotype appeared a few times. The specimen was blood, either unsorted or a sorted T cell fraction (not recorded which). The rearrangement joins TRBV20-1 to TRBJ1-6; 9 bases agree with TRBD1. The receptor comes from a human donor who was either an allogeneic HSCT recipient or a stem cell or donor lymphocyte infusion donor (not recorded which). It is not recorded whose cells these are; they may come from a transplant donor. The CDR3 nucleotides are TGCAGTGCCTACTATACAGGGGGCGGTTATAATTCACCCCTCCACTTT. This encodes CSAYYTGGGYNSPLHF.